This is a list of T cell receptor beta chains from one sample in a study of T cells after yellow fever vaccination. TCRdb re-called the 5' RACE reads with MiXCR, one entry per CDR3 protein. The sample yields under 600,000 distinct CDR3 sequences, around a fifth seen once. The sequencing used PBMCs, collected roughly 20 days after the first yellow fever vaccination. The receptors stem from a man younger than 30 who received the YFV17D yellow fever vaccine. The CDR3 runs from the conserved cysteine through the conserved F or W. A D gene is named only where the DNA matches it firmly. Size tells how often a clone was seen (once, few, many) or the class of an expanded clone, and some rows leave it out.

TGTGCCAGCAGTTTGCGGGCGAGGCAGCCCCAGCATTTT,CASSLRARQPQHF,TRBV6-2/TRBV6-3,NA,TRBJ1-5,few
TGTGCCAGCAGTTACTCGAAGGGAAACTATGGCTACACCTTC,CASSYSKGNYGYTF,TRBV6-5,NA,TRBJ1-2,few
TGCGCCAGCAGCCAAGGTGTGAATTCACCCCTCCACTTT,CASSQGVNSPLHF,TRBV4-3,NA,TRBJ1-6,few
TGTGCCAGCAGCCGAAGTAGGACAGAGCCTTATGGCTACACCTTC,CASSRSRTEPYGYTF,TRBV4-2,NA,TRBJ1-2,NA
TGCGCCAGCAGCCCTCTATCCGGTGGGGAGACCCAGTACTTC,CASSPLSGGETQYF,TRBV4-3,NA,TRBJ2-5,NA
TGTGCCAGCAGTGAAGCGCCTGAGAATCAGCCCCAGCATTTT,CASSEAPENQPQHF,TRBV6-1,NA,TRBJ1-5,NA
TGTGCCAGCAGAACCGGGACAGGGGGCGGGGAGCTGTTTTTT,CASRTGTGGGELFF,TRBV14,TRBD1,TRBJ2-2,NA
TGTGCCAGCAGTTCCCCGGACTACGGCCAAGAGACCCAGTACTTC,CASSSPDYGQETQYF,TRBV12-3/TRBV12-4,NA,TRBJ2-5,few
TGTGCCAGCAATACCCAGGGGGCCAATGAAAAACTGTTTTTT,CASNTQGANEKLFF,TRBV12-3/TRBV12-4,TRBD1,TRBJ1-4,NA
TGTGCCAGCAGCCCTCTTAATGAGCAGTTCTTC,CASSPLNEQFF,TRBV5-5,NA,TRBJ2-1,few
TGCAGCCCCGGGGGCGATGAGCAGTTCTTC,CSPGGDEQFF,TRBV20-1,NA,TRBJ2-1,NA
TGTGCCAGCAGCCCCCCCGACAAACGCTACAATGAGCAGTTCTTC,CASSPPDKRYNEQFF,TRBV7-2,NA,TRBJ2-1,NA
TGTGCCAGCAGCCCTTATGGACTGTCCATCGAGCAGTACTTC,CASSPYGLSIEQYF,TRBV7-2,NA,TRBJ2-7,few
TGTGCCAGCAGCGACGGGGGACCGGGACTACCCCACCGAGAGACCCAGTACTTC,CASSDGGPGLPHRETQYF,TRBV9,TRBD2,TRBJ2-5,NA
TGTGCCAGCAGCTCCGGACCGAGGAACACTGAAGCTTTCTTT,CASSSGPRNTEAFF,TRBV7-9,NA,TRBJ1-1,NA
TGTGCCAGCAGCTCCTCCTCAGGGAAACAAGAGACCCAGTACTTC,CASSSSSGKQETQYF,TRBV9,NA,TRBJ2-5,NA
TGTGCCAGCAGTTCTCACAGGGGAGGAGGGTCACCCCTCCACTTT,CASSSHRGGGSPLHF,TRBV12-3/TRBV12-4,TRBD1,TRBJ1-6,NA
TGTGCCAGCAGCCGACCCCCTCGCGGGGAGACCCAGTACTTC,CASSRPPRGETQYF,TRBV6-2/TRBV6-3,NA,TRBJ2-5,NA
TGTGCCAGCACCGCCAGGGGGTTCACTGAAGCTTTCTTT,CASTARGFTEAFF,TRBV28,TRBD1,TRBJ1-1,few
TGTGCCAGTAGCAATGACAGGGGAGGAGTGCCTAGAGGCTACACCTTC,CASSNDRGGVPRGYTF,TRBV19,TRBD1,TRBJ1-2,NA
TGTGCCAGCAGCTTTTGGAAAGGAGGAAACACTGAAGCTTTCTTT,CASSFWKGGNTEAFF,TRBV7-2,NA,TRBJ1-1,few
TGTGCCAGTAAGTACGGCCGCACTGAAGCTTTCTTT,CASKYGRTEAFF,TRBV19,NA,TRBJ1-1,few
TGCGCCAGCAGCGGAAACAGGGCGGCAGATACGCAGTATTTT,CASSGNRAADTQYF,TRBV5-1,NA,TRBJ2-3,NA
TGTGCCAGCAGCCCCCTCGCACTAGCGGGGGGATTTTCCGGGGAGCTGTTTTTT,CASSPLALAGGFSGELFF,TRBV11-1,TRBD2,TRBJ2-2,NA
TGTGCCATCCGCGAGACTCCCCCCGAGGGGACCGGGGAGCTGTTTTTT,CAIRETPPEGTGELFF,TRBV10-3,NA,TRBJ2-2,NA
TGTGCCTGGAACCGTCGAGGAGGTGGGGAATACGAGCAGTACTTC,CAWNRRGGGEYEQYF,TRBV30,NA,TRBJ2-7,few
TGCGCCAGCAGCCCCTCACGCGGGACGGGGAACACTGAAGCTTTCTTT,CASSPSRGTGNTEAFF,TRBV5-1,NA,TRBJ1-1,many
TGCGCCAGCAGCCCAGAGACGAACACTGAAGCTTTCTTT,CASSPETNTEAFF,TRBV5-1,NA,TRBJ1-1,few
TGCGCCAGCAGCTCCCGAAAGACAGAAAACACTGAAGCTTTCTTT,CASSSRKTENTEAFF,TRBV5-1,NA,TRBJ1-1,NA
TGTGCCAGCAGTTACTCTCCGAACTCAATCGCGGATACGCAGTATTTT,CASSYSPNSIADTQYF,TRBV6-5,NA,TRBJ2-3,NA
TGTGCCAGCAGCTTGGCTTTTAGGGTCGCCAATGAGCAGTTCTTC,CASSLAFRVANEQFF,TRBV5-6,NA,TRBJ2-1,NA
TGTGCCAGCAGTTCTCAGAGCGGAGATTACAATGAGCAGTTCTTC,CASSSQSGDYNEQFF,TRBV12-3/TRBV12-4,NA,TRBJ2-1,few